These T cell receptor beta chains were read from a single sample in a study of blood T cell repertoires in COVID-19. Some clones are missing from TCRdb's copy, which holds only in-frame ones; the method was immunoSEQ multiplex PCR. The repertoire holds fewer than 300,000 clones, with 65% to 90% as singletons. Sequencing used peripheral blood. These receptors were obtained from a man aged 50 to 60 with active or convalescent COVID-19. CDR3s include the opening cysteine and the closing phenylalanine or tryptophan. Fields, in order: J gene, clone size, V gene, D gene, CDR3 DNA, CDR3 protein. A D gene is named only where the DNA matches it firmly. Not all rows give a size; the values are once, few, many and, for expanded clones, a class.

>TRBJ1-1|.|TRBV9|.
TGTGCCAGCAGCCCCAGGGGTTTGAACACTGAAGCTTTCTTT
CASSPRGLNTEAFF
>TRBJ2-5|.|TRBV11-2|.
TGTGCCAGCAGCTTAGACAGGGTAGGGGAGACCCAGTACTTC
CASSLDRVGETQYF
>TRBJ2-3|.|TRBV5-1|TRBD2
TGCGCCAGCAGCTTGGAGGCGGGAGGCTTCACAGATACGCAGTATTTT
CASSLEAGGFTDTQYF
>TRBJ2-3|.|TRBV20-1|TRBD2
TGCAGTGCTAGTGGCGGGAGGGACGGCACAGATACGCAGTATTTT
CSASGGRDGTDTQYF
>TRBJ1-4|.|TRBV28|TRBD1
TGTGCCAGCAGTTTATGGAAGGGGGACAGGGGGCTAGGGAATGAAAAACTGTTTTTT
CASSLWKGDRGLGNEKLFF
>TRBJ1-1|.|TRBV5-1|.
TGCGCCAGCAGCCCGGGACAGAACACTGAAGCTTTCTTT
CASSPGQNTEAFF
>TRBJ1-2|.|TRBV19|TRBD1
TGTGCCAGTAGTACCCACAGGGGGCAGGACTATGGCTACACCTTC
CASSTHRGQDYGYTF
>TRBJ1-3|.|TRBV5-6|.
TGTGCCAGCAGCTTGGCACAGGGCGGAAACACCATATATTTT
CASSLAQGGNTIYF
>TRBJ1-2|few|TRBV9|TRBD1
TGTGCCAGCAGCGTTACGGACAGGGCTGAGGGTGGCTACACCTTC
CASSVTDRAEGGYTF
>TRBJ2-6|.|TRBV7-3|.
TGTGCCAGCAGCTTAACGTTCGGGACTGGGGCCAACGTCCTGACTTTC
CASSLTFGTGANVLTF
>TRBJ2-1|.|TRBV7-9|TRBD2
TGTGCCAGCAGACCACTAGCGGTTACAGGTGAGCAGTTCTTC
CASRPLAVTGEQFF
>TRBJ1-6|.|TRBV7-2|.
TGTGCCAGCAGCTCCGGGAGATCCGTTCTGCCCCTCCACTTT
CASSSGRSVLPLHF
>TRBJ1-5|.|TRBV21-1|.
TGTGCCAGCAGCAAAGCCCCTGTAAGCCAGCCCCAGCATTTT
CASSKAPVSQPQHF
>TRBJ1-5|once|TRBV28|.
TGTGCCAGCACCTACAGCGGATTGAATCAGCCCCAGCATTTT
CASTYSGLNQPQHF
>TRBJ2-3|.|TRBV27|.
TGTGCCAGCAGTCCCCGACAGCCAAGCACAGATACGCAGTATTTT
CASSPRQPSTDTQYF